Included here is one T cell receptor beta chain sequence, with context. Its antigen remains unidentified. This sample is part of a study of T cell responses to AZD1222 COVID-19 vaccine. Regarding the study as a whole: The donor group comprised mostly white British people and more females; the analysis possibly underestimated clonal diversity.

Only in-frame clones appear in the TCRdb table, and some are missing; sequencing was by immunoSEQ multiplex PCR. This sample has roughly 100,000 clones, with around 86% found just once. Germline CDR1 is SQVTM and CDR2 is ANQGSEA. Trimming took 4 bases from V and 4 from J, leaving 10 bases between them. The CDR3 consists of 12 residues. The sample here was peripheral blood, taken on day 0 of AZD1222 vaccination. This TCR derives from an adult in good health. The chain couples TRBV29-1 to TRBJ2-5; D is perhaps TRBD1 (5 bases). Here the CDR3 DNA reads TGCAGCGTTGTCAGGGTGGGAGAGACCCAGTACTTC. Residues: CSVVRVGETQYF. Full variable domain (remainder filled in from reference TRBV29-1 and TRBJ2-5): SAVISQKPSRDICQRGTSLTIQCQVDSQVTMMFWYRQQPGQSLTLIATANQGSEATYESGFVIDKFPISRPNLTFSTLTVSNMSPEDSSIYLCSVVRVGETQYFGPGTRLLVL.